This T cell receptor beta chain was profiled in a study of prognosis after radiotherapy for stage I lung cancer. Germline V CDR1 and CDR2: MGHRA, YSYEKL. The CDR3 contains 13 residues. V dropped 4 bases and J dropped 8 bases, with 14 bases sitting between them. Two-round multiplex PCR amplified TCR beta CDR3 from genomic DNA. The first round of PCR was done with primers that matched each TRBV and TRBJ gene. Universal primers were used for second-round PCR. From the multiplex PCR reads, TCRdb called clonotypes with MiXCR, one entry per CDR3 protein. The sample consists of 11,000 to 15,000 distinct CDR3 sequences, 37% of them appearing once. This clonotype was seen many times. Node negativity on CT and PET/CT was present in all patients, alongside an absence of prior chemotherapy, radiotherapy or other malignancies.

Specimen: PBMCs, collected before or after stereotactic body radiation therapy (not recorded which). This rearrangement joins TRBV4-1 to TRBJ1-2, with a possible D match to TRBD1 (6 bases). The source of this sequence is a donor aged 50 or older with non-small cell lung cancer. CDR3 protein: CASSLMGGEGYTF. Here the CDR3 DNA reads TGCGCCAGCAGCCTCATGGGGGGCGAAGGCTACACCTTC.